This is a list of T cell receptor beta chains from one sample in a study of regulatory T cells in long-lasting Graves disease. TCRdb passed the multiplex PCR reads through MiXCR, listing each CDR3 protein once. The repertoire consists of approximately 540,000 distinct CDR3 sequences, with around 13% occurring once and the leading ten covering about 8.9%. These data were also filed under a second study, of T cells in Graves' hyperthyroidism and ophthalmopathy.

Sample: peripheral blood mononuclear cells (PBMCs), taken at new diagnosis, from a patient treated with antithyroid drugs. The receptor source for this set is a woman in her 30s with Graves disease. CDR3s include the opening cysteine and the closing phenylalanine or tryptophan. D genes are given only for firm matches.

D gene: -
J gene: TRBJ1-2
V gene: TRBV6-2/TRBV6-3
CDR3 protein: CASSYSSATGHYGYTF

D gene: -
J gene: TRBJ2-1
V gene: TRBV7-9
CDR3 protein: CASSLSRIEQFF

D gene: TRBD2
J gene: TRBJ2-7
V gene: TRBV28
CDR3 protein: CASSPTSGGSFHEQYF

D gene: TRBD2
J gene: TRBJ2-7
V gene: TRBV27
CDR3 protein: CASSLAGVPTYEQYF

D gene: -
J gene: TRBJ2-7
V gene: TRBV2
CDR3 protein: CASSFTEMSEQYF

D gene: TRBD1
J gene: TRBJ1-4
V gene: TRBV15
CDR3 protein: CATSRDRNEKLFF

D gene: TRBD1
J gene: TRBJ1-1
V gene: TRBV2
CDR3 protein: CASSSGQSEAFF

D gene: TRBD1
J gene: TRBJ1-2
V gene: TRBV19
CDR3 protein: CASSISGQGYYGYTF

D gene: TRBD2
J gene: TRBJ2-1
V gene: TRBV13
CDR3 protein: CASTFASGYPLNEQFF

D gene: TRBD1
J gene: TRBJ1-5
V gene: TRBV5-6
CDR3 protein: CASSSGQGSNQPQHF

D gene: -
J gene: TRBJ2-7
V gene: TRBV10-3
CDR3 protein: CAISESTGGLETGFDEQYF

D gene: -
J gene: TRBJ1-5
V gene: TRBV3-1
CDR3 protein: CASSQGGGTNQPQHF

D gene: TRBD1
J gene: TRBJ1-5
V gene: TRBV6-2/TRBV6-3
CDR3 protein: CASSKLGQGAIRSNQPQHF